This T cell receptor (beta chain) was sequenced for a study of shared clonotypes between healthy human individuals. About the study: Each donor's CD8 memory used one plate, CD8 naive two, each CD4 subset three.

Profiling relied on immunoSEQ multiplex PCR, and the TCRdb table lists in-frame clones only, not all of them. Of over a million clones in the sample, roughly 80% were seen once. The study drew all its donors from Caucasian adults living in Nashville, Tennessee. The CDR3 sequence is 13 residues long. Deletions cut 5 bases from V and 1 base from J, with 8 bases between. The V gene's germline CDR1 is SEHNR and CDR2 FQNEAQ (reference sequence). Whole-study findings and limits: Non-shared clonotypes showed lower generation probabilities than clonotypes common to all four donors. Genetic and exposure-history diversity was limited by the few donors.

About this clone itself: The antigen remains undetermined. Being one base from a much bigger clone, this may be a read error.

The genes are TRBV7-9 and TRBJ1-1; D call uncertain. The sample taken for sequencing was memory CD4+ T cells sorted from blood. This sample's subset: CD45RA-negative fraction. The source is a man younger than 35 in good health. The CDR3 region is CASSPYKNTEAFF. In DNA, the CDR3 is TGTGCCAGCAGCCCCTACAAGAACACTGAAGCTTTCTTT.